This T cell receptor (beta chain) was recorded in a study of blood T cell repertoires in COVID-19. Study details: The United States, Italy and Spain provided the acute and convalescent COVID-19 samples. Nucleic acid was either cDNA or gDNA, and it came from T cells, B-cell-depleted T cells, or PBMCs.

Germline V gives CDR1 MNHEY, CDR2 SMNVEV (reference sequence). V was shortened by 3 bases and J by 4 bases, with 19 bases between the two germline ends. The CDR3 is 17 residues long. A single count supports this clone. Per the authors' pipeline: By means of reference gene primer amplification, nucleated cell counts were estimated. Profiling relied on immunoSEQ multiplex PCR, and the TCRdb table lists in-frame clones only, not all of them. The DNA was the basis for D and trimming; V, J and clone size are from that table. The data contain 400,000 to 500,000 clones, 80% to 90% of them singletons. The sequenced sample was peripheral blood. The receptor comes from a young woman with active or convalescent COVID-19. The chain uses TRBV27 and TRBJ1-5; possibly TRBD1 for D (6 bases). The CDR3 spells CASSFLAGALFNQPQHF. CDR3 nucleotide sequence: TGTGCCAGCAGTTTCTTGGCAGGGGCCCTTTTTAATCAGCCCCAGCATTTT.